The rows below give T cell receptor beta chains drawn from one sample of a study of blood T cell repertoires in COVID-19. Profiled with immunoSEQ multiplex PCR; TCRdb holds only in-frame clones, not every one. The sample records 80,000 to 95,000 clones, roughly 80% being singletons. The sequenced material came from peripheral blood. Source of these receptors: a man aged 80 or over with COVID-19, enrolled during active disease. Both conserved end residues are part of each CDR3. The order of the fields is CDR3 protein, J gene, V gene.

cdr3_aa: CASSPETGGGLLGTDTQYF; j_call: TRBJ2-3; v_call: TRBV4-1
cdr3_aa: CASSWINRGAEGYTF; j_call: TRBJ1-2; v_call: TRBV5-6
cdr3_aa: CASSLSGGFMETQYF; j_call: TRBJ2-5; v_call: TRBV5-1
cdr3_aa: CASSPPGQGPSGANVLTF; j_call: TRBJ2-6; v_call: TRBV18
cdr3_aa: CASSFTSGGGELFF; j_call: TRBJ2-2; v_call: TRBV28
cdr3_aa: CASSYRQGTAADTQYF; j_call: TRBJ2-3; v_call: TRBV6-5
cdr3_aa: CASSLQGENEQFF; j_call: TRBJ2-1; v_call: TRBV5-1
cdr3_aa: CASSFLGATNEKLFF; j_call: TRBJ1-4; v_call: TRBV5-1
cdr3_aa: CASSFSPSTDTQYF; j_call: TRBJ2-3; v_call: TRBV5-6
cdr3_aa: CASSLLTGELFF; j_call: TRBJ2-2; v_call: TRBV7-2
cdr3_aa: CASTPTEMNTEAFF; j_call: TRBJ1-1; v_call: TRBV2
cdr3_aa: CASSPVPDRTGSEQYF; j_call: TRBJ2-7; v_call: TRBV7-2
cdr3_aa: CASSYSVYEQYF; j_call: TRBJ2-7; v_call: TRBV6-6
cdr3_aa: CASSSTHGTGNEKLFF; j_call: TRBJ1-4; v_call: TRBV5-1
cdr3_aa: CASSPTSGRPREQYF; j_call: TRBJ2-7; v_call: TRBV5-1
cdr3_aa: CASSGGTSGRFFSSQYF; j_call: TRBJ2-3; v_call: TRBV5-6
cdr3_aa: CASSVEGGEETQYF; j_call: TRBJ2-5; v_call: TRBV2
cdr3_aa: CAWSVRVETQYF; j_call: TRBJ2-5; v_call: TRBV30
cdr3_aa: CAWKLASSSYEQYF; j_call: TRBJ2-7; v_call: TRBV30
cdr3_aa: CASRTGAWEAFF; j_call: TRBJ1-1; v_call: TRBV28
cdr3_aa: CASRSHRSNQPQHF; j_call: TRBJ1-5; v_call: TRBV12-2
cdr3_aa: CANGRGSSYNEQFF; j_call: TRBJ2-1; v_call: TRBV4-1
cdr3_aa: CASSPGGTGYNYGYTF; j_call: TRBJ1-2; v_call: TRBV9
cdr3_aa: CASTPRELNHGYTF; j_call: TRBJ1-2; v_call: TRBV3-1/TRBV3-2
cdr3_aa: CTSSQDPAGLYNEKLFF; j_call: TRBJ1-4; v_call: TRBV1
cdr3_aa: CSVEGTGGNEQFF; j_call: TRBJ2-1; v_call: TRBV29-1
cdr3_aa: CASRDRGHTEAFF; j_call: TRBJ1-1; v_call: TRBV4-3
cdr3_aa: CASSPRGDSGQPQHF; j_call: TRBJ1-5; v_call: TRBV9
cdr3_aa: CASSDTSGGTDTQYF; j_call: TRBJ2-3; v_call: TRBV2
cdr3_aa: CSVEMLTGDGYTF; j_call: TRBJ1-2; v_call: TRBV29-1
cdr3_aa: CASSSNRFDEQFF; j_call: TRBJ2-1; v_call: TRBV18
cdr3_aa: CASSESTGLYQPQHF; j_call: TRBJ1-5; v_call: TRBV6-1
cdr3_aa: CASSRQGGTGELFF; j_call: TRBJ2-2; v_call: TRBV27
cdr3_aa: CASSYGGGTGANTEAFF; j_call: TRBJ1-1; v_call: TRBV6-2/TRBV6-3
cdr3_aa: CAWGWAANTEAFF; j_call: TRBJ1-1; v_call: TRBV30
cdr3_aa: CASSLEQANTEAFF; j_call: TRBJ1-1; v_call: TRBV5-1
cdr3_aa: CASSPGADTQYF; j_call: TRBJ2-3; v_call: TRBV3-1/TRBV3-2
cdr3_aa: CASSQGGQGARETQYF; j_call: TRBJ2-5; v_call: TRBV23-1
cdr3_aa: CASSRDREVNQPQHF; j_call: TRBJ1-5; v_call: TRBV19
cdr3_aa: CASSPWTGVNTEAFF; j_call: TRBJ1-1; v_call: TRBV7-8
cdr3_aa: CASSRPLAGGLFSTDTQYF; j_call: TRBJ2-3; v_call: TRBV28
cdr3_aa: CASSLPGQGSEREQFF; j_call: TRBJ2-1; v_call: TRBV5-6
cdr3_aa: CASSKYLEGQVDQPQHF; j_call: TRBJ1-5; v_call: TRBV21-1
cdr3_aa: CASSPSGQGYEQYF; j_call: TRBJ2-7; v_call: TRBV18
cdr3_aa: CASSPGISSYEQYF; j_call: TRBJ2-7; v_call: TRBV7-9
cdr3_aa: CASSSPGRTEAFF; j_call: TRBJ1-1; v_call: TRBV28